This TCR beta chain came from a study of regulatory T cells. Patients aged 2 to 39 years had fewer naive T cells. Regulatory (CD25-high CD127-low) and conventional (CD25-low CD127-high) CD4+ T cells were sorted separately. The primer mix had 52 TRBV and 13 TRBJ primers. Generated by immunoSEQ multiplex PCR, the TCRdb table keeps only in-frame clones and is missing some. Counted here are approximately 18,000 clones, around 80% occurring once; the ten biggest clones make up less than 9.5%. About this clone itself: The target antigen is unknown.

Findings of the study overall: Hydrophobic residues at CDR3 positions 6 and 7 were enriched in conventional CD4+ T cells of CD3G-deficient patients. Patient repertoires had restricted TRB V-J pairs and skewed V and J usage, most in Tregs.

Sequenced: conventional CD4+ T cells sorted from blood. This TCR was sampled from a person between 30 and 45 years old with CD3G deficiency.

CDR3 nucleotides: TGTGCCAGCAGTTACGACAGGGTGGCTGGCTACACCTTC. It yields the protein CASSYDRVAGYTF. The rearrangement links TRBV6-6 to TRBJ1-2; 7 bases align to TRBD1. Germline assignment: CDR1 MNHNY and CDR2 SVGAGI (reference sequence). Trimming took 2 bases from V and 7 from J; bases not matched to a gene: 4. CDR3 size: 13 residues.